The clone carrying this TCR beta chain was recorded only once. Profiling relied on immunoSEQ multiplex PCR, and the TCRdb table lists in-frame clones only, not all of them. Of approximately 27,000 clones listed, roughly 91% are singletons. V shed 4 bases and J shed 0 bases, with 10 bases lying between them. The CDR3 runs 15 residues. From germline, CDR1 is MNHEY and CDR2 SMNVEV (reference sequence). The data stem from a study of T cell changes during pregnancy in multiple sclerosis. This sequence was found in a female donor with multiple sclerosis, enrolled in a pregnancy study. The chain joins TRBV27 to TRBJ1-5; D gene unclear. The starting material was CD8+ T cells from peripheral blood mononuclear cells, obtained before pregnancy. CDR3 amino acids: CASSWAGYSNQPQHF. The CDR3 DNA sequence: TGTGCCAGCAGTTGGGCGGGCTATAGCAATCAGCCCCAGCATTTT.